The 13 T cell receptor beta chains given below trace back to one sample, sequenced in a study of shared clonotypes between healthy human individuals. This table comes from immunoSEQ multiplex PCR, and its TCRdb copy is limited to in-frame clones, with some not included. The sample shows around 720,000 clones, around 73% of them seen only once. Sequenced material: memory CD4+ T cells sorted from blood. The subset denotes: CD45RA-negative fraction. The receptors shown here come from a woman aged 25 to 45 in good health.

Concerning this clone itself: This may stem from a read error, because a much larger clone lies one nucleotide away. This same CDR3 is encoded by further DNA sequences in the sample. This chain uses TRBV7-7 with TRBJ2-3; no clear D. This CDR3 region has 13 residues. The V end lost 0 bases, the J end lost 4 bases, and 5 bases lay between the germline ends. Germline assignment: CDR1 SSHAT and CDR2 FNYEAQ (reference sequence). CDR3 in DNA: TGTGCCAGCAGCTTAGCCGAGGCAGATACGCAGTATTTT. Translation: CASSLAEADTQYF. Using reference TRBV7-7 and TRBJ2-3 for the parts outside the CDR3, the full variable domain is GAGVSQSPRYKVTKRGQDVTLRCDPISSHATLYWYQQALGQGPEFLTYFNYEAQPDKSGLPSDRFSAERPEGSISTLTIQRTEQRDSAMYRCASSLAEADTQYFGPGTRLTVL.

The rearrangement uses TRBV6-1 and TRBJ1-1, with TRBD1 as a possible D gene (5 bases). The CDR3 runs to 13 residues. V was pared by 8 bases and J by 3 bases, with 13 bases between. CDR1 MNHNS and CDR2 SASEGT come from the germline V gene. This chain's CDR3 is CASEQARYTEAFF. The CDR3 region has the DNA TGTGCCAGCGAACAGGCGAGGTACACTGAAGCTTTCTTT.

V usage is TRBV28 and J usage is TRBJ1-2, with TRBD1 matching over 8 bases. The CDR3 runs 15 residues. Looked up from germline, CDR1 is MDHEN and CDR2 is SYDVKM. V gave up 6 bases and J gave up 5 bases; unmatched junction bases: 11. The CDR3 bases are TGTGCCAGCAGGGGAACCGGACAGGGAGAGTATGGCTACACCTTC. This sequence encodes CASRGTGQGEYGYTF.

This chain links TRBV29-1 with TRBJ1-1; possible D gene TRBD1, 5 bases. V lost 6 bases and J 1 base, leaving 12 bases between the germline ends. Germline-derived CDR1 and CDR2 are SQVTM and ANQGSEA. The CDR3 is 13 amino acids. The CDR3: CSVIDRRNTEAFF. DNA for the CDR3: TGCAGCGTGATAGACAGACGGAACACTGAAGCTTTCTTT.

This chain links TRBV15 with TRBJ1-4, with D possibly TRBD1 on 5 matching bases. V lost 7 bases to trimming and J lost 10 bases, with 22 bases between them. Per the germline V gene, CDR1 is LNHNV and CDR2 is YYDKDF (reference sequence). The length of the CDR3 is 15 residues. CDR3 bases: TGTGCCACCAAAGAGGGGCTTGGGCTTGAAGGAAAACTGTTTTTT. Protein product: CATKEGLGLEGKLFF.

The rearrangement uses TRBV6-6 and TRBJ2-7, with D possibly called TRBD1 or TRBD2 (5 bases each). The CDR3 spans 10 residues. Trimming took 8 bases from V and 3 from J, leaving 5 bases between them. Per the germline V gene, CDR1 is MNHNY and CDR2 is SVGAGI (reference sequence). Here the CDR3 DNA reads TGTGCCAGCGGGGGCTACGAGCAGTACTTC. It yields the protein CASGGYEQYF.

The rearrangement links TRBV5-5 to TRBJ2-7; D remains unclear. Germline V lookup: CDR1 SGHKS, CDR2 YYEKEE (reference sequence). V was shortened by 4 bases and J by 1 base, with 15 bases between the two germline ends. The CDR3 loop spans 15 amino acids. DNA of the CDR3: TGTGCCAGCAGCCTGGGAAAGACCGAGTCCTACGAGCAGTACTTC. It yields the protein CASSLGKTESYEQYF.

This clone was observed a few times. The rearrangement joins TRBV10-3 to TRBJ1-1; D is ambiguous. This CDR3 contains 13 residues. Germline V gives CDR1 ENHRY, CDR2 SYGVKD. The V gene lost 8 bases and the J gene lost 3 bases, with 13 bases spanning the gap. CDR3 sequence: CAIGPGEHTEAFF. The CDR3 coding sequence is TGTGCCATCGGCCCCGGTGAACACACTGAAGCTTTCTTT.

V and J are TRBV18 and TRBJ1-2, with a tentative D call TRBD1 (6 bases). CDR1 and CDR2 from the germline V gene are KGHSH and LQKENI. V was shortened by 3 bases and J by 6 bases, with 20 bases between the two germline ends. CDR3 length equals 16 residues. CDR3 loop: CASSPILRGPIDGYTF. The DNA for the CDR3 is TGTGCCAGCTCACCTATACTCAGGGGACCCATAGATGGCTACACCTTC.

This clone was seen more than once but under ten times. The chain carries TRBV30 and TRBJ2-2, with D perhaps being TRBD1 or TRBD2 (6 bases each). There are 15 residues in the CDR3. Germline loops: CDR1 GTSNPN, CDR2 SVGIG (reference sequence). The CDR3: CAGTGWTANTGELFF. Written as DNA, the CDR3 is TGTGCGGGGACTGGCTGGACAGCAAACACCGGGGAGCTGTTTTTT.

The chain carries TRBV2 and TRBJ2-1; TRBD2 matches 9 bases. Germline V gene data show CDR1 as SNHLY and CDR2 as FYNNEI. Trimming at V came to 8 bases and at J to 16 bases, leaving 15 bases not matched to a gene. The CDR3 is made up of 13 amino acids. CDR3 sequence: CASVETTGLAGFF. In DNA, the CDR3 is TGTGCCAGCGTAGAAACGACGGGACTAGCTGGTTTCTTC.

This clone occurred once. The rearrangement joins TRBV6-5 to TRBJ1-1; D not resolved. Looked up from germline, CDR1 is MNHEY and CDR2 is SVGAGI. V shed 0 bases and J shed 7 bases, with 15 bases lying between them. This CDR3 contains 15 residues. CDR3 nucleotide sequence: TGTGCCAGCAGTTACTCTTGGGGAAATAGCGGTGAAGCTTTCTTT. Amino acids: CASSYSWGNSGEAFF.

This rearrangement joins TRBV27 to TRBJ1-2; tentatively, D is TRBD1 (5 bases). CDR3 length: 18 amino acids. Germline V gives CDR1 MNHEY, CDR2 SMNVEV (reference sequence). V lost 3 bases and J 1 base, leaving 21 bases between the germline ends. DNA for the CDR3: TGTGCCAGCAGTTTCGCGAGGGGTCTAGCTAGACTTAACTATGGCTACACCTTC. Translating gives CASSFARGLARLNYGYTF.